This TCR beta chain derives from a study of T-cell memory formation after mild COVID-19 (dated by TCRdb to 2020 to 2022). About the investigation overall: TCR sequence clusters from the two donors were found to be largely donor specific. In a couple of donors, T-cell clones that expanded and contracted after mild COVID-19 were followed by sequencing TCRalpha and TCRbeta repertoires longitudinally. The cohort comprised two young, previously healthy adult volunteers, one female and one male. Broad study findings and their caveats: The study covered only a couple of mild cases, and larger cohorts including severe cases with pre-infection samples were considered necessary. The detection of some responding clones in pre-infection memory suggests that pre-existing cross-reactive memory T cells joined the SARS-CoV-2 response. Contracting CD4+ clones appeared mostly in the CM and EM memory subsets, whereas CD8+ clones were enriched in EMRA. Balanced CD4/CD8 phenotypes were observed for clones contracting from day 15 to 85, whereas a bias towards CD4+ was observed for a second wave of clones expanding from day 15 to 37. SARS-CoV-2 specificity of the second-wave clones peaking on day 37 was not confirmed.

Its CDR3 holds 15 amino acids, cysteine through phenylalanine. The retained sequence is limited to the CDR3, 45 bases, with the frame set at the first base. V lost 1 base and J lost 6 bases; the stretch between them is 13 bases long. Sequencing was performed on an Illumina NovaSeq 6000. TCRalpha and TCRbeta cDNA libraries were constructed by 5'RACE with constant-segment primers, with sample barcodes and unique molecular identifiers being introduced. RNA was extracted from every sample with Trizol reagent. Amplification of the libraries took two PCR steps, and the second step added a second sample barcode plus Illumina TruSeq adapters. Sequencing of the libraries was done on an Illumina NovaSeq, producing 2 x 150 bp paired-end reads. For the original study's pipeline: With migec v1.2.7, reads were demultiplexed and then collapsed into UMI-guided consensus sequences. With mixcr v2.1.11, UMI consensuses were aligned to TRA and TRB V and J templates and assembled into clonotypes. Expanded or contracted clonotypes were those called significant by both edgeR and NoisET, with noise models trained on biological replicates. For edgeR calls, a false discovery rate-adjusted p below 0.01 and a log2 fold-change threshold of 1 were applied. As an exploratory analysis of dynamics, max-normalized trajectories of the 1000 most abundant clonotypes were examined with PCA combined with hierarchical clustering. Each responding clone was given a CD4 or CD8 phenotype based on the CD4+ and CD8+ repertoires, which had been sequenced separately. TCRdb reprocessed the public reads (quality trimming at Q25 with fastp, clone calling with MiXCR) and kept in-frame beta chains. Each CDR3 protein gets just one entry, which takes the most common genes and DNA from the rows behind it. Here the V and J calls rest on TCRdb's processing, not on the authors' analysis. The sample table shows about 410,000 distinct CDR3 sequences, and about 25% are seen once. The ten top clones hold around 13% of the sample.

This clonotype turned up a few times. Its binding antigen is unknown. No base quality values were provided; no much bigger clone lies one nucleotide off. Ficoll-Paque density gradient centrifugation was the method used to isolate PBMCs. The source material was PBMCs or a T cell subset sorted from them (not recorded which). This receptor was taken from an adult woman who had mild COVID-19 (a few samples of this study predate the infection). The sample titles of this study are shuffled in the database, so cell type and time point are left out; the donor was told from shared clones. The receptor chain draws on TRBV12-3 or TRBV12-4 and TRBJ2-1; a tentative D match to TRBD2 spans 6 bases. The bases read TGTGCCAGCAGTTTAGGGGGAGGCTCGACCAATGAGCAGTTCTTC. Its protein is CASSLGGGSTNEQFF.